The subject of this entry is one T cell receptor (beta chain). Its target is unknown. The entry originates in a study of T cells after yellow fever vaccination. Per the germline V gene, CDR1 is SGHDT and CDR2 is YYEEEE. The CDR3 sequence is 14 residues long. V gave up 1 base and J gave up 2 bases, with 8 bases separating them. MiXCR, applied by TCRdb to the 5' RACE reads, yields one record per CDR3 protein. The sample has hundreds of thousands of distinct CDR3 sequences; 18% are singletons. Study outcomes and limitations: One caveat is that FACS-sorted repertoires could contain abundant clonotypes contaminating from the bulk population.

This receptor was identified in a man aged 18 to 35 who received the YFV17D yellow fever vaccine. This rearrangement joins TRBV5-6 to TRBJ2-3; a possible D gene is TRBD1 (5 bases). Sample: PBMCs, taken before the yellow fever booster vaccination. CDR3 residues: CASSLLGPTDTQYF. The CDR3 DNA reads TGTGCCAGCAGCTTGTTGGGGCCCACAGATACGCAGTATTTT.